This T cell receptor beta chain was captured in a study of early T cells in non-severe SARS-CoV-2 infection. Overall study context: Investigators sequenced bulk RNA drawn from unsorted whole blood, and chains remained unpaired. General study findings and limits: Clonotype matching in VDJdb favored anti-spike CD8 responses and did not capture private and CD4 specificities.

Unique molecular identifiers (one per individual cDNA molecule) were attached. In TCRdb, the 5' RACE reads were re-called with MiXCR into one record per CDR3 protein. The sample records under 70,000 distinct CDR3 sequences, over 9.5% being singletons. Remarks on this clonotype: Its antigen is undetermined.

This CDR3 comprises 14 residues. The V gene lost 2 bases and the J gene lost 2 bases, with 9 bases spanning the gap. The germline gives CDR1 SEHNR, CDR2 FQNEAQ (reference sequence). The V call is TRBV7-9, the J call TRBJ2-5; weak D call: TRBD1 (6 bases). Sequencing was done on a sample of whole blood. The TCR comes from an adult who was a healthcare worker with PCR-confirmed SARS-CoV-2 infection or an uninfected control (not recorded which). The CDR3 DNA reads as TGTGCCAGCAGCTTAAGGACAGAACAAGAGACCCAGTACTTC. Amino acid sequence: CASSLRTEQETQYF.